The subject of this entry is one T cell receptor beta chain. Sequenced by immunoSEQ multiplex PCR; TCRdb stores in-frame clones only, minus some. The repertoire consists of about 370,000 clones, with roughly nine tenths occurring once and the leading ten covering about 3%. A Seattle source enrolled patients during active infection and followed them longitudinally. This sample was taken from a study of blood T cell repertoires in COVID-19. Study background: Samples of COVID-19 (acute and convalescent) were obtained from the United States, Italy and Spain. The cDNA or gDNA used as material had been derived from T cells, B-cell-depleted T cells, or PBMCs.

The CDR3 is 13 residues long. Germline CDR1 and CDR2: LGHDT and YNNKEL (reference sequence). V was shortened by 1 base and J by 5 bases, with 6 bases between the two germline ends. The sequencing sample was made of peripheral blood. The V call is TRBV3-1 (or the pseudogene TRBV3-2), the J call TRBJ1-5; D is perhaps TRBD1 (5 bases). The sequence was collected from a young woman with COVID-19, enrolled during active disease. The CDR3 region has the DNA TGTGCCAGCAGCCAAGGGGGGGATCAGCCCCAGCATTTT. Its protein is CASSQGGDQPQHF.